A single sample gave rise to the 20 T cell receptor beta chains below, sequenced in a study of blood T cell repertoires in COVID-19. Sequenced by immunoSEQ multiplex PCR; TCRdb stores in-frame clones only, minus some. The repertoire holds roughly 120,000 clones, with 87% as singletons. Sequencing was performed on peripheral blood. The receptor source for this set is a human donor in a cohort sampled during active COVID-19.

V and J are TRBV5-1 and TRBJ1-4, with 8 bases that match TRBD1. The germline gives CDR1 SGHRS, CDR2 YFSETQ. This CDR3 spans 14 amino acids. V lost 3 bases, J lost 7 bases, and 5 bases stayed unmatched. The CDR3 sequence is CASSSQGAFEKLFF. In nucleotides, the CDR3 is TGCGCCAGCAGCTCCCAGGGGGCTTTTGAAAAACTGTTTTTT.

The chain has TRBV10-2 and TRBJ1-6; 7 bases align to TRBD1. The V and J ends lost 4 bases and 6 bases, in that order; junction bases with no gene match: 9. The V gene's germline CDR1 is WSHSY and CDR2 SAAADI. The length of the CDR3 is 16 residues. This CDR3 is CASSALPGQTNSPLHF. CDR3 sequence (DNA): TGCGCCAGCAGTGCCCTACCGGGACAGACTAATTCACCCCTCCACTTT.

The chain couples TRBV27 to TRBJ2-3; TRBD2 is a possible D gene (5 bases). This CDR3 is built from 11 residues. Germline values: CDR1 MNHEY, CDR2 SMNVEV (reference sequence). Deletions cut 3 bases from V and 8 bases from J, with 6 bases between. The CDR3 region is CASSFRGTQYF. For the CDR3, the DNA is TGTGCCAGCAGTTTCCGGGGTACGCAGTATTTT.

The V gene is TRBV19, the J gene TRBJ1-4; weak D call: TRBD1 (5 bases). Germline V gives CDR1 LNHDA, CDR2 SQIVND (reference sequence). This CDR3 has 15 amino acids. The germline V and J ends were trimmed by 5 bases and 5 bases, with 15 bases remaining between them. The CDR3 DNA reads TGTGCCAGTAGTGACCCAGGGAATACGAATGAAAAACTGTTTTTT. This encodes CASSDPGNTNEKLFF.

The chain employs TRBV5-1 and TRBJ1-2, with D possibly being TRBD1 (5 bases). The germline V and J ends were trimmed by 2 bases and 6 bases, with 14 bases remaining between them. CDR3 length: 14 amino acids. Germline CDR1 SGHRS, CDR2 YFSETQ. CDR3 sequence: CASSFGREDHGYTF. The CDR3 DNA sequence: TGCGCCAGCAGCTTCGGCAGGGAGGATCATGGCTACACCTTC.

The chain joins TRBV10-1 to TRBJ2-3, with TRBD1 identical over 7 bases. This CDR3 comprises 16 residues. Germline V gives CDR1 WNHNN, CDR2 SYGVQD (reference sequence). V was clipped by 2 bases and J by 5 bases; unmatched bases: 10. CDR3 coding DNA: TGCGCCAGCAGTGAGATCGGGACAGATGGTGGAGATACGCAGTATTTT. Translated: CASSEIGTDGGDTQYF.

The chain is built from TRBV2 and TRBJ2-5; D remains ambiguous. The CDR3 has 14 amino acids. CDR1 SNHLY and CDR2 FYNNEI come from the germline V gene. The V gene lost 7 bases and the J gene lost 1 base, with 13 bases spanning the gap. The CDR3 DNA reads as TGTGCCAGCACCCCTGACATCTCCCAAGAGACCCAGTACTTC. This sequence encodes CASTPDISQETQYF.

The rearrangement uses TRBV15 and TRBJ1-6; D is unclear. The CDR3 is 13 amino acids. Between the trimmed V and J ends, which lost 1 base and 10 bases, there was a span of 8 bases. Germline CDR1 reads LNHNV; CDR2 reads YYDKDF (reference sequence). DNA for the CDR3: TGTGCCACCAGCAGAGCGCGAGAGTCACCCCTCCACTTT. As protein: CATSRARESPLHF.

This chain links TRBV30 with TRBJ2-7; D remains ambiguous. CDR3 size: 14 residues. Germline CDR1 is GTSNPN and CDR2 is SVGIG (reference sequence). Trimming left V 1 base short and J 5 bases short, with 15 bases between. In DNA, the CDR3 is TGTGCCTGGAGTGCCGACACGGTGGGCAACGAGCAGTACTTC. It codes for CAWSADTVGNEQYF.

CDR3 in DNA: TGTGCCAGCAGTGAAGGTTTCAGCGGGGGCCACTCTGGGGCCAACGTCCTGACTTTC. Translation: CASSEGFSGGHSGANVLTF. This chain connects TRBV6-4 to TRBJ2-6, with TRBD2 matching over 8 bases. Trimming at V came to 3 bases and at J to 0 bases, leaving 10 bases not matched to a gene. In germline, CDR1 is MRHNA, CDR2 SNTAGT. This CDR3 contains 19 residues.

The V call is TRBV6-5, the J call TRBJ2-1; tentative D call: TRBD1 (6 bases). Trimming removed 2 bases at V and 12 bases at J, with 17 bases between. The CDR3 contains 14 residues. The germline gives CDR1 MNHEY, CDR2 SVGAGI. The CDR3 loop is CASSYDGTTMRQFF. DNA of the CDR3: TGTGCCAGCAGTTACGACGGGACAACAATGAGGCAGTTCTTC.

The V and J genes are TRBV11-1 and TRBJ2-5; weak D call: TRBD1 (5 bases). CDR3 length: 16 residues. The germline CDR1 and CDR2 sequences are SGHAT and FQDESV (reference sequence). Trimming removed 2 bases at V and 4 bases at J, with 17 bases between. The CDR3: CASSLRSLGRVETQYF. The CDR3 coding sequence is TGTGCCAGCAGCTTACGTTCCCTGGGCAGGGTAGAGACCCAGTACTTC.

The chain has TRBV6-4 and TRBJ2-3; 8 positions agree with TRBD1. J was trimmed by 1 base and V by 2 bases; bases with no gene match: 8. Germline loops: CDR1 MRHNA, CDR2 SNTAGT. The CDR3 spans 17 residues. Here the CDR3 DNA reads TGTGCCAGCAGTGACCCGCGAGGGACAGGAGGCACAGATACGCAGTATTTT. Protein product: CASSDPRGTGGTDTQYF.

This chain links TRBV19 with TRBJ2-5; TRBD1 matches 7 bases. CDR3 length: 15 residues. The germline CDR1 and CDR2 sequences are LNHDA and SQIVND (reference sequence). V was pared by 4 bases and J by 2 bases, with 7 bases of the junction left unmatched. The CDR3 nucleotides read TGTGCCAGTAGTACCCGAAGGGACAGTCAAGAGACCCAGTACTTC. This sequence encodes CASSTRRDSQETQYF.

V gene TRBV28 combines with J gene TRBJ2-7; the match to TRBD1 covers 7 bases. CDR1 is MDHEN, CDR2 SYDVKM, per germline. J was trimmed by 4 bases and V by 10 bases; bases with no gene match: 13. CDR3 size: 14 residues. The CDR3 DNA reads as TGTGCCACCACCATCGGGACAGCCCTATACGAGCAGTACTTC. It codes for CATTIGTALYEQYF.

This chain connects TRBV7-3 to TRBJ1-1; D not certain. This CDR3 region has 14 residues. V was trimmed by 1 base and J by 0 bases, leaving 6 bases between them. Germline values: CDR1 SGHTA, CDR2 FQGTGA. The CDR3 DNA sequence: TGTGCCAGCAGCTTAAGCACGGTGAACACTGAAGCTTTCTTT. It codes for CASSLSTVNTEAFF.

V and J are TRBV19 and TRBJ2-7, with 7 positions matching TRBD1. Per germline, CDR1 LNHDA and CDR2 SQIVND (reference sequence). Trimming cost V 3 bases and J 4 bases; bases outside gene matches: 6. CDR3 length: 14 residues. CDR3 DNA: TGTGCCAGTAGTATGTCCTGGACAGGTTACGAGCAGTACTTC. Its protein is CASSMSWTGYEQYF.

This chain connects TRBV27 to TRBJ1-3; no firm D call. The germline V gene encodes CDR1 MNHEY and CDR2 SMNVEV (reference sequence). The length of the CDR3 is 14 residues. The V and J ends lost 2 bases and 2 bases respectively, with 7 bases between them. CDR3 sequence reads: CASSLRRAGNTIYF. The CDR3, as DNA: TGTGCCAGCAGTTTACGGCGGGCTGGAAACACCATATATTTT.

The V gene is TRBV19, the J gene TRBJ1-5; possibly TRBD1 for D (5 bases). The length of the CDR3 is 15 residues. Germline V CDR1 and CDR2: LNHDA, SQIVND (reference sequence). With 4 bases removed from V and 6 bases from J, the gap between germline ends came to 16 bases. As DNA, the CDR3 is TGTGCCAGTAGTAGACCCTCTGTCGGGGGTCAGCCCCAGCATTTT. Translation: CASSRPSVGGQPQHF.

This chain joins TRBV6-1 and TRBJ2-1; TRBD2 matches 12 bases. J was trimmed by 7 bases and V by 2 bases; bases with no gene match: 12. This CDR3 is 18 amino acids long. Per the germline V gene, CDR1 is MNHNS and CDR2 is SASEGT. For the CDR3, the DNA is TGTGCCAGCAGTGAATCCCTCCGGGCTAGCGGGAGGGAGAATGAGCAGTTCTTC. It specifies CASSESLRASGRENEQFF.